Sequencing of this T cell receptor (beta chain) was carried out in a study of blood T cell repertoires in COVID-19. Only in-frame clones appear in the TCRdb table, and some are missing; sequencing was by immunoSEQ multiplex PCR. The table records approximately 300,000 clones, 70% to 90% of them present only once. CDR3 length equals 17 residues. Trimming removed 5 bases from V and 5 bases from J; junction bases left unmatched: 10. Germline V gene lookup returns CDR1 MGHRA and CDR2 YSYEKL. Donors of Cohort 3 who recovered were those that had two negative PCRs, clearance, or symptom resolution. Specimen: PBMCs or T cells enriched from blood (not recorded which). This receptor was obtained from a woman in her twenties or thirties who had recovered from COVID-19. The chain carries TRBV4-1 and TRBJ1-5, with 12 bases that match TRBD1. CDR3 amino acids: CASSSGQGAIWDQPQHF. The CDR3 DNA reads as TGCGCCAGCAGCTCGGGACAGGGGGCGATCTGGGATCAGCCCCAGCATTTT.